This TCR beta chain was observed in a study of blood T cell repertoires in COVID-19. Across the whole study: In each case, the material was cDNA or gDNA derived from T cells, B-cell-depleted T cells, or PBMCs.

Trimming took 3 bases from V and 5 from J, leaving 14 bases between them. The CDR3 length is 15 residues. CDR1 LNHDA and CDR2 SQIVND come from the germline V gene (reference sequence). Participants classified as exposed had met a COVID-19 case within 2 weeks before study entry. The sample holds a few counts of this clone. Profiled with immunoSEQ multiplex PCR; TCRdb holds only in-frame clones, not every one. The sample carries 300,000 or so clones, under 90% recorded once. Sequencing was performed on PBMCs or T cells enriched from blood (not recorded which). The chain recombines TRBV19 with TRBJ2-1, with a tentative D call TRBD1 (6 bases). The receptor comes from a woman between 50 and 59 years old who had been exposed to COVID-19. CDR3 bases: TGTGCCAGTAGTATTCTGCAGGGGACGAACAATGAGCAGTTCTTC. Translating gives CASSILQGTNNEQFF. Combining the CDR3 with reference TRBV19 and TRBJ2-1 gives the whole variable domain DGGITQSPKYLFRKEGQNVTLSCEQNLNHDAMYWYRQDPGQGLRLIYYSQIVNDFQKGDIAEGYSVSREKKESFPLTVTSAQKNPTAFYLCASSILQGTNNEQFFGPGTRLTVL.